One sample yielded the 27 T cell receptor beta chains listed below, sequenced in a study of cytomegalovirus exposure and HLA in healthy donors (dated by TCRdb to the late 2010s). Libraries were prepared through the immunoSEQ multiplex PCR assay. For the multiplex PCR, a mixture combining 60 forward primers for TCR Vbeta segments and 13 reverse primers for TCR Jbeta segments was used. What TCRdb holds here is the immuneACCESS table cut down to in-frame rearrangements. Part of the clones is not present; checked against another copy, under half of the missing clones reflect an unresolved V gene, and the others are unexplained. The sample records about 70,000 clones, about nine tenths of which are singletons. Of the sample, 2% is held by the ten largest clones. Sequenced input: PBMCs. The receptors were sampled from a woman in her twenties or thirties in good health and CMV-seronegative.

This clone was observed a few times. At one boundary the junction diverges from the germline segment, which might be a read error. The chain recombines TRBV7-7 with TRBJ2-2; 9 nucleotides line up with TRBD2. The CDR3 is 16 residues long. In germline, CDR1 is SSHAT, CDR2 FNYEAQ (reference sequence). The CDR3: CASSLLAGVSTGELFF. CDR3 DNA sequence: TGTGCTAGCAGCTTATTAGCGGGAGTAAGCACCGGGGAGCTGTTTTTT.

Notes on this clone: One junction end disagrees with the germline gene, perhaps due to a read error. The CDR3 DNA reads TGTGCCAGCAGCTTGGGATTTAGCAGCGGAGGGCATTTT. Protein: CASSLGFSSGGHF. The V call is TRBV5-4, the J call TRBJ2-3, with D possibly TRBD2 on 6 matching bases. The CDR3 length is 13 residues. Germline V CDR1 and CDR2: SGHNT, YYREEE (reference sequence).

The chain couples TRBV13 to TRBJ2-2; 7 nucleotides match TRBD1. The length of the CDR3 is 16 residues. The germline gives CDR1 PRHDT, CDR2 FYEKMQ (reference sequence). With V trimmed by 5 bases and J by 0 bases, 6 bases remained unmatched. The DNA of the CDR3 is TGTGCCAGCAGCGCAACCGGGACAGCGAACACCGGGGAGCTGTTTTTT. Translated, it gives CASSATGTANTGELFF.

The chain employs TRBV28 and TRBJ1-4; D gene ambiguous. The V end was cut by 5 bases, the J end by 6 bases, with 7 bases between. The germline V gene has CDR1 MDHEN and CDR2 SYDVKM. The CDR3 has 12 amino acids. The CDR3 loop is CASSEEYEKLFF. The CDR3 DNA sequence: TGTGCCAGCAGTGAGGAATATGAAAAACTGTTTTTT.

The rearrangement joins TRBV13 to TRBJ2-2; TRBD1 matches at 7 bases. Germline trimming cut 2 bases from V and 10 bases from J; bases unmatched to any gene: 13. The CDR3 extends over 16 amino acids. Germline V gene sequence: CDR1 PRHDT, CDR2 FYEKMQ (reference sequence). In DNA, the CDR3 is TGTGCCAGCAGCTTATCCCCTGGGGACAGACCGGAGGAGCTGTTTTTT. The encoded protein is CASSLSPGDRPEELFF.

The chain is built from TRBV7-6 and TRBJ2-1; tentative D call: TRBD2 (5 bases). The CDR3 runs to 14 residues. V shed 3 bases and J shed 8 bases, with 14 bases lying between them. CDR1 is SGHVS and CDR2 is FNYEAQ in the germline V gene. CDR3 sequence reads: CASSLRRTGDEQFF. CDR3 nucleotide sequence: TGTGCCAGCAGCTTGCGCCGGACTGGGGATGAGCAGTTCTTC.

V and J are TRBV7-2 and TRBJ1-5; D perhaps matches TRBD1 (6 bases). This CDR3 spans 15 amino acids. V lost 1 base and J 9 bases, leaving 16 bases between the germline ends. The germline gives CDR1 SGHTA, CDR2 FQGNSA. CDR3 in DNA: TGTGCCAGCAGCTTAGGGACAGACACCCGGTGGCCCCAGCATTTT. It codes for CASSLGTDTRWPQHF.

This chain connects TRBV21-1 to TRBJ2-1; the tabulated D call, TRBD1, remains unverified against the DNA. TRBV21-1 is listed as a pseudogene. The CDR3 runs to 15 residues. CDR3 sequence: CASSKAVQGRDEQFF. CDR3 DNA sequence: TGTGCCAGCAGCAAAGCGGTCCAGGGTCGGGATGAGCAGTTCTTC.

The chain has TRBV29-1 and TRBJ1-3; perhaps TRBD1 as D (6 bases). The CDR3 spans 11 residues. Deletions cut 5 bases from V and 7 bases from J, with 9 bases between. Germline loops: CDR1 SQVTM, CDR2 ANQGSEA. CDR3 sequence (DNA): TGCAGCGTTCGCAGGGGTAACACCATATATTTT. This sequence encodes CSVRRGNTIYF. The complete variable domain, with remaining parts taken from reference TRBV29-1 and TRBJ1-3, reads SAVISQKPSRDICQRGTSLTIQCQVDSQVTMMFWYRQQPGQSLTLIATANQGSEATYESGFVIDKFPISRPNLTFSTLTVSNMSPEDSSIYLCSVRRGNTIYFGEGSWLTVV.

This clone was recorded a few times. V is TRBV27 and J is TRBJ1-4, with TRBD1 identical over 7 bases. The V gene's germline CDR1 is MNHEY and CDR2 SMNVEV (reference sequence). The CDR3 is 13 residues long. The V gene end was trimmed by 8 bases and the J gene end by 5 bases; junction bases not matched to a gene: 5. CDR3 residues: CASGTQGNEKLFF. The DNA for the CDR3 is TGTGCCAGCGGAACACAGGGGAATGAAAAACTGTTTTTT.

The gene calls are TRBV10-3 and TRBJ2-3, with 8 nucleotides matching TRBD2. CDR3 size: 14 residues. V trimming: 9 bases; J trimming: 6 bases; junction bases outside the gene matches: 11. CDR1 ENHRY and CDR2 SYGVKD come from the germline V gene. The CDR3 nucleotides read TGTGCCATAACCCCAGGGACGGGGGGGGATACGCAGTATTTT. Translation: CAITPGTGGDTQYF.

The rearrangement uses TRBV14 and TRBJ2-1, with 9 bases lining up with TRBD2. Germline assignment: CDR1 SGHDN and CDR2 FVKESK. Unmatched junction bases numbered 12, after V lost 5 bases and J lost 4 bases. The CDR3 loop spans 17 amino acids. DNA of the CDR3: TGTGCCAGCAGCACATCTCCTGGACTAGCGAGGTACAATGAGCAGTTCTTC. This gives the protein CASSTSPGLARYNEQFF. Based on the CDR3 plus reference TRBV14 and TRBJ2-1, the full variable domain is EAGVTQFPSHSVIEKGQTVTLRCDPISGHDNLYWYRRVMGKEIKFLLHFVKESKQDESGMPNNRFLAERTGGTYSTLKVQPAELEDSGVYFCASSTSPGLARYNEQFFGPGTRLTVL.

CDR3: CASSLTPDREPAKNIQYF. In nucleotides, the CDR3 is TGTGCCAGTAGTTTAACTCCCGACAGGGAGCCAGCCAAAAACATTCAGTACTTC. The gene calls are TRBV19 and TRBJ2-4; 7 nucleotides match TRBD1. The CDR3 length is 18 residues. V was pared by 5 bases and J by 0 bases, with 13 bases of the junction left unmatched. The germline V gene encodes CDR1 LNHDA and CDR2 SQIVND (reference sequence).

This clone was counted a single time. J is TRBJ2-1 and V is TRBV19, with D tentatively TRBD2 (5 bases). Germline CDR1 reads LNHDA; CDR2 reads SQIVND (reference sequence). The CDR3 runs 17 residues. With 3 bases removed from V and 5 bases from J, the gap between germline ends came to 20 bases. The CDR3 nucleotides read TGTGCCAGTAGTATCTCGTCGGGGAGACACAAGAACAATGAGCAGTTCTTC. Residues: CASSISSGRHKNNEQFF.

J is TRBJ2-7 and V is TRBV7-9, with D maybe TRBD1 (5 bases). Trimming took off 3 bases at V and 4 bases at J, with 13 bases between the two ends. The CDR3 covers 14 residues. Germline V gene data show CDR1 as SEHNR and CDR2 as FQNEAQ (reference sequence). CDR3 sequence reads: CASSFEPQGYEQYF. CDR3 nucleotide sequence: TGTGCCAGCAGCTTCGAACCCCAGGGATACGAGCAGTACTTC. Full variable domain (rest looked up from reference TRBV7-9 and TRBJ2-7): DTGVSQNPRHKITKRGQNVTFRCDPISEHNRLYWYRQTLGQGPEFLTYFQNEAQLEKSRLLSDRFSAERPKGSFSTLEIQRTEQGDSAMYLCASSFEPQGYEQYFGPGTRLTVT.

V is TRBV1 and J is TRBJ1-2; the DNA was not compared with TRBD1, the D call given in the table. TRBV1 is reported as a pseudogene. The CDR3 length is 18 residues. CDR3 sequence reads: CTSSQAMQGNPSRDGYTF. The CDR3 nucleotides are TGCACCAGCAGCCAAGCGATGCAGGGTAACCCCTCTCGTGATGGCTACACCTTC.

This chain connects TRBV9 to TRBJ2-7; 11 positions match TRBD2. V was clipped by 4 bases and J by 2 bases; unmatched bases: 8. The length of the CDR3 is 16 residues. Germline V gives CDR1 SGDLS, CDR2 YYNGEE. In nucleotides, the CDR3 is TGTGCCAGCAGCTTGGGGACTAGCGGAACGGCCTACGAGCAGTACTTC. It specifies CASSLGTSGTAYEQYF.

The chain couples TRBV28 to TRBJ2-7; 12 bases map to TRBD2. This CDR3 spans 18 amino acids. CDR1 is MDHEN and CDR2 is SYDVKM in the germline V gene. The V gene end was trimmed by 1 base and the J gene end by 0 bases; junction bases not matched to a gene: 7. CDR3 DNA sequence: TGTGCCAGCAGTTTATATCTCAAGACTAGCGGGAGCTCCTACGAGCAGTACTTC. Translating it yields CASSLYLKTSGSSYEQYF.

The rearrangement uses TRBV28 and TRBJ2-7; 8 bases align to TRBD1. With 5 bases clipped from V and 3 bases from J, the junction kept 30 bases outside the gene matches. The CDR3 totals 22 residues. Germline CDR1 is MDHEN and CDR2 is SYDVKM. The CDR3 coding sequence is TGTGCCAGCAGTCCAGACAGGGGATACCTCCAGGGTAACCCTAGCCCGATCTACGAGCAGTACTTC. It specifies CASSPDRGYLQGNPSPIYEQYF.

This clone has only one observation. The CDR3 here is CAWSGSIYSPLHF. Here the CDR3 DNA reads TGTGCCTGGAGTGGATCTATTTATTCACCCCTCCACTTT. The rearrangement links TRBV30 to TRBJ1-6; D remains unclear. Germline loops: CDR1 GTSNPN, CDR2 SVGIG (reference sequence). Trimming took off 1 base at V and 8 bases at J, with 9 bases between the two ends. The CDR3 runs 13 residues.

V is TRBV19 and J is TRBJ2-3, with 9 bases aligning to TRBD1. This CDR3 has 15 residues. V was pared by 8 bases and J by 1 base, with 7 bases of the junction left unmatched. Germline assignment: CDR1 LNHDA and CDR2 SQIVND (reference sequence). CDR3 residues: CASRLGQGRTDTQYF. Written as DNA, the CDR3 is TGTGCCAGTCGGCTAGGACAGGGGCGCACAGATACGCAGTATTTT.

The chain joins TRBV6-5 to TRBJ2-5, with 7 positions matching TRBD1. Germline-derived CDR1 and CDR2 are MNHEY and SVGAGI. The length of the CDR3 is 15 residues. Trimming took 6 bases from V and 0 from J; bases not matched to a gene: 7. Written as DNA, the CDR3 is TGTGCCAGCAGCCCCGGGACAGATCACCAAGAGACCCAGTACTTC. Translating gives CASSPGTDHQETQYF.

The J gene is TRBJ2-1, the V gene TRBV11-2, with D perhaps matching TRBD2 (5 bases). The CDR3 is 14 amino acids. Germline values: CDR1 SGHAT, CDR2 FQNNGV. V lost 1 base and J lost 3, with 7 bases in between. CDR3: CASSLGRSYNEQFF. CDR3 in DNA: TGTGCCAGCAGCTTAGGGAGGAGCTACAATGAGCAGTTCTTC.

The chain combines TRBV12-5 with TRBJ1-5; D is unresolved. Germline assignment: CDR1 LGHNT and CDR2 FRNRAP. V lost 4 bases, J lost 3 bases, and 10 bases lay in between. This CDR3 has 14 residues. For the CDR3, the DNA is TGTGCTAGTGGTTCCACGGGGTTCAATCAGCCCCAGCATTTT. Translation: CASGSTGFNQPQHF.

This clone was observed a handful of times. The DNA for the CDR3 is TGTGCCAGCAGCTTGGACAGGGTTGACACCGGGGAGCTGTTTTTT. Amino acids: CASSLDRVDTGELFF. This chain joins TRBV7-9 and TRBJ2-2; 8 nucleotides align to TRBD1. Trimming took 3 bases from V and 3 from J; bases not matched to a gene: 3. Germline CDR1 and CDR2: SEHNR and FQNEAQ (reference sequence). The CDR3 has 15 residues.

The CDR3 DNA follows: TGTGCCAGCAGCTTAGAAGGGACACTGAACACTGAAGCTTTCTTT. It yields the protein CASSLEGTLNTEAFF. This chain links TRBV7-9 with TRBJ1-1, with D possibly being TRBD1 (6 bases). CDR3 length: 15 residues. Germline lookup yields CDR1 SEHNR and CDR2 FQNEAQ (reference sequence). V was shortened by 1 base and J by 0 bases, with 9 bases between the two germline ends. The variable domain in full, completed from reference TRBV7-9 and TRBJ1-1, reads DTGVSQNPRHKITKRGQNVTFRCDPISEHNRLYWYRQTLGQGPEFLTYFQNEAQLEKSRLLSDRFSAERPKGSFSTLEIQRTEQGDSAMYLCASSLEGTLNTEAFFGQGTRLTVV.

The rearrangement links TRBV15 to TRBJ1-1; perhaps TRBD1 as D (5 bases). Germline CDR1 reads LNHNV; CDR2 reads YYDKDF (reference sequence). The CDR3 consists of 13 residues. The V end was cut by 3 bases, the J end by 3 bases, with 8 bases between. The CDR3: CATSRTADTEAFF. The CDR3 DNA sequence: TGTGCCACCAGCAGGACAGCCGACACTGAAGCTTTCTTT.